This T cell receptor (beta chain) was captured by sequencing in a study of blood T cell repertoires in COVID-19. As for the study in general: The analysed material was cDNA or gDNA that came from T cells, B-cell-depleted T cells, or PBMCs.

As processed by the authors: Amplifying reference gene primers gave estimates of nucleated cell counts. Sequencing was performed with immunoSEQ multiplex PCR; in TCRdb, only in-frame clones are kept and a portion is missing. V, J and clone size reflect that table, while D and trimming were determined from the DNA. The sample holds about 45,000 clones; about 81% are singletons and the top ten take under 45%. Material for sequencing was peripheral blood. The TCR sequence derives from a human donor in a cohort sampled during active COVID-19.

Here the CDR3 DNA reads TGTGCCAGCAGCTTACGACAGAGAAACACTGAAGCTTTCTTT. Protein sequence: CASSLRQRNTEAFF. The V gene is TRBV7-9, the J gene TRBJ1-1; D perhaps matches TRBD1 (5 bases). Trimming pared 2 bases from V and 2 bases from J, leaving 9 bases between. This CDR3 comprises 14 residues. The germline V gene has CDR1 SEHNR and CDR2 FQNEAQ (reference sequence).